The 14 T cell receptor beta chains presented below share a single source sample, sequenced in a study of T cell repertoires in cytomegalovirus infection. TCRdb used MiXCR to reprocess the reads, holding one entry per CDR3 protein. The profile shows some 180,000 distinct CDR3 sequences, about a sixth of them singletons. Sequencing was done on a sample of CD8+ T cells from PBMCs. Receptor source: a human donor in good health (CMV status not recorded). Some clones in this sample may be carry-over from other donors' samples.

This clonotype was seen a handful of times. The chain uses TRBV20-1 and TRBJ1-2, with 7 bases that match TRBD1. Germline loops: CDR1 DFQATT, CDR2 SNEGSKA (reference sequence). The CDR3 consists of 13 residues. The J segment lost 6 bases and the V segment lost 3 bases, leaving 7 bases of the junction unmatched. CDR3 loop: CSARPLTGNGYTF. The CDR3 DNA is TGCAGTGCTAGGCCACTGACAGGGAATGGCTACACCTTC.

This CDR3 is CASSRTQRDNSPLHF. The CDR3 DNA is TGTGCCAGCAGTAGAACACAGAGAGATAATTCACCCCTCCACTTT. The chain joins TRBV6-2 or TRBV6-3 to TRBJ1-6; D gene unclear. V shed 5 bases and J shed 5 bases, with 13 bases lying between them. Germline V gene data show CDR1 as MNHEY and CDR2 as SVGEGT. The CDR3 runs to 15 residues.

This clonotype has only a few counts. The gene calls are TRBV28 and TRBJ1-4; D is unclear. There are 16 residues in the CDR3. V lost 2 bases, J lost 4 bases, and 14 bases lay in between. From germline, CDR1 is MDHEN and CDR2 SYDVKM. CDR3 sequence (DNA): TGTGCCAGCAGTTTAACGCTGGGAGGAGGTAATGAAAAACTGTTTTTT. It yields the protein CASSLTLGGGNEKLFF.

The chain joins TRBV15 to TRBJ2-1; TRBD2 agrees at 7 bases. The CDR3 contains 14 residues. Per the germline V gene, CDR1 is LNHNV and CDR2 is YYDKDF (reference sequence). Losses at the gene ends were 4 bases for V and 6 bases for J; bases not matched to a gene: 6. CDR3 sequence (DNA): TGTGCCACCAGCAATGGACTAGTATCCAATGAGCAGTTCTTC. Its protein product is CATSNGLVSNEQFF.

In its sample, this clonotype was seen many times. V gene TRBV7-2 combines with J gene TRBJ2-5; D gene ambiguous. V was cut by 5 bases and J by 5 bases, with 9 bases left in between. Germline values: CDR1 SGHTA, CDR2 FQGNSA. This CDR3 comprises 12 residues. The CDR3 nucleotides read TGTGCCAGCAGCCAAAGTAGGGAGACCCAGTACTTC. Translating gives CASSQSRETQYF.

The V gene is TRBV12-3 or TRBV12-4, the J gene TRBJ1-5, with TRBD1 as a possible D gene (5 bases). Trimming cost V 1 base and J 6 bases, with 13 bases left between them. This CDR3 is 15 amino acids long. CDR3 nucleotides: TGTGCCAGCAGTTTAGGGGGGGGGAGGAGTCAGCCCCAGCATTTT. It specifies CASSLGGGRSQPQHF.

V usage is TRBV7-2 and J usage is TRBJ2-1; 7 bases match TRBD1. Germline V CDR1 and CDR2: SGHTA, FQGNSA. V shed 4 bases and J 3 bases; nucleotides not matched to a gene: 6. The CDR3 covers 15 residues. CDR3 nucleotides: TGTGCCAGCAGCTCGAAGACAGGGTACTACAATGAGCAGTTCTTC. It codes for CASSSKTGYYNEQFF.

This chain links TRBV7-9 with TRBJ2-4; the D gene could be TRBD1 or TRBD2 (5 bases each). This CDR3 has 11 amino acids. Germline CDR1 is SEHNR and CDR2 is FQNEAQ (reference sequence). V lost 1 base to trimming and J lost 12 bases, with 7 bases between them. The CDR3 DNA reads TGTGCCAGCAGCTTAGGGGGGTGTCAGTACTTC. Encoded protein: CASSLGGCQYF.

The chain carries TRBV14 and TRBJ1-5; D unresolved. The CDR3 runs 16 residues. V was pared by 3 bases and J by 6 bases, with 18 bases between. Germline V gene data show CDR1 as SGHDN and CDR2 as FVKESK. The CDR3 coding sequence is TGTGCCAGCAGCCATGGTGGACGGCGGTTCAGTCAGCCCCAGCATTTT. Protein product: CASSHGGRRFSQPQHF. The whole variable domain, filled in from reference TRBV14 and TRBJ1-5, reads EAGVTQFPSHSVIEKGQTVTLRCDPISGHDNLYWYRRVMGKEIKFLLHFVKESKQDESGMPNNRFLAERTGGTYSTLKVQPAELEDSGVYFCASSHGGRRFSQPQHFGDGTRLSIL.

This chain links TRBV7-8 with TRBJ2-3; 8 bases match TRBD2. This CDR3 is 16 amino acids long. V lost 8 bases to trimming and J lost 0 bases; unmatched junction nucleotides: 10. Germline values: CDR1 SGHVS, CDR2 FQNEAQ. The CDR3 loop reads CASGGGPTASTDTQYF. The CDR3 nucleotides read TGTGCCAGCGGCGGGGGGCCAACCGCTAGCACAGATACGCAGTATTTT.

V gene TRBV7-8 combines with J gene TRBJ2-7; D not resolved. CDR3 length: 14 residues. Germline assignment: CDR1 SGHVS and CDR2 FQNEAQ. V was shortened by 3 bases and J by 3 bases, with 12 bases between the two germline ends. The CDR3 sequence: CASSLAGEIYEQYF. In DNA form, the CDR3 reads TGTGCCAGCAGCTTGGCAGGAGAGATCTACGAGCAGTACTTC.

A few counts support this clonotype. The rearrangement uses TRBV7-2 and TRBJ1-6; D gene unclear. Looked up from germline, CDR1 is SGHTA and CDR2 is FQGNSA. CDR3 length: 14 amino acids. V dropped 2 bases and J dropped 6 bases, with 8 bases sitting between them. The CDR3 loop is CASSLPVINSPLHF. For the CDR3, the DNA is TGTGCCAGCAGCTTACCAGTCATTAATTCACCCCTCCACTTT.

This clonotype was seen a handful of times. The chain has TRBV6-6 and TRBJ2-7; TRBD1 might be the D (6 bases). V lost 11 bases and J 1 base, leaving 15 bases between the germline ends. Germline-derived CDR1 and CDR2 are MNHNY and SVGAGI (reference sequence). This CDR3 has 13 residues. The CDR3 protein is CAAQSGQSYEQYF. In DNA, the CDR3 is TGTGCCGCTCAATCGGGACAATCCTACGAGCAGTACTTC.

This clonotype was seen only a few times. The DNA for the CDR3 is TGCGCCAGCAGCCAAGATGAGGACAAATATTTT. It codes for CASSQDEDKYF. The chain links TRBV4-1 to TRBJ2-3, with D maybe TRBD1 (5 bases). The CDR3 length is 11 residues. Germline V gives CDR1 MGHRA, CDR2 YSYEKL. V was clipped by 0 bases and J by 15 bases, with 10 bases between them.